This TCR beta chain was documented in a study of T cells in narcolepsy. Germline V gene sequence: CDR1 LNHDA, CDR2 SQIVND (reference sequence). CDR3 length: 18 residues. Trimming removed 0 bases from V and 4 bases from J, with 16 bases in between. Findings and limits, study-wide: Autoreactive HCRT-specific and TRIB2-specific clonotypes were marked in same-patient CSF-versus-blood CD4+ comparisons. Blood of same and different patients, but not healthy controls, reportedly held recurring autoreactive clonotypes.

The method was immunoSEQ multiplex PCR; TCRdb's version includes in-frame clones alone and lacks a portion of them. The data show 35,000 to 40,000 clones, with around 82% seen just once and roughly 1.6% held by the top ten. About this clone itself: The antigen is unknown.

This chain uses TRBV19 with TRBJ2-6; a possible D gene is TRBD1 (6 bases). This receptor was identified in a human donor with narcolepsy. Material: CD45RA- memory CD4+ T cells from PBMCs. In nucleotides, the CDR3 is TGTGCCAGTAGTATAGATAACATAGCAGGGGCCGGGGCCAACGTCCTGACTTTC. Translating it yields CASSIDNIAGAGANVLTF.